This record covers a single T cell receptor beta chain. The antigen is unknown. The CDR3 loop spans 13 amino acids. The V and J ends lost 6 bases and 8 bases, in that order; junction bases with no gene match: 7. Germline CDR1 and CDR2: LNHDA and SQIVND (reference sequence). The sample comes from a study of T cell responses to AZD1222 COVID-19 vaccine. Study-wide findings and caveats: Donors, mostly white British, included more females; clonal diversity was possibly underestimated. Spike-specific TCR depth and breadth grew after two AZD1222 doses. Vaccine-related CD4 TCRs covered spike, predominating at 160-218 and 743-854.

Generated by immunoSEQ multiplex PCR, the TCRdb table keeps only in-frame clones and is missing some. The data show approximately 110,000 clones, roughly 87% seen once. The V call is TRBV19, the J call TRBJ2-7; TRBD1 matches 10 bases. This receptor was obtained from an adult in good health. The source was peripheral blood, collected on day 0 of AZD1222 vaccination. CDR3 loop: CASSETGGGKQYF. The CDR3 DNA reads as TGTGCCAGTAGCGAGACAGGGGGCGGCAAGCAGTACTTC.